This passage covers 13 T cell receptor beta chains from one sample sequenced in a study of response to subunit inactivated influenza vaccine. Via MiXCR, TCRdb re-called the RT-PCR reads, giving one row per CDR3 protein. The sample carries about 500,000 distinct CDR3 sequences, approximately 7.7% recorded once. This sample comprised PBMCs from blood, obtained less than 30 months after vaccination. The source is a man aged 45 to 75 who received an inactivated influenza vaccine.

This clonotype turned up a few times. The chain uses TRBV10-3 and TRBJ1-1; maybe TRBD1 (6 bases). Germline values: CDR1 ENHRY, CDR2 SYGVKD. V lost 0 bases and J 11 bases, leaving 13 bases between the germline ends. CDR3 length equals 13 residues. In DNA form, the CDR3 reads TGTGCCATCAGTGAGTCAACAGGGAGGTTTGCTTTCTTT. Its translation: CAISESTGRFAFF.

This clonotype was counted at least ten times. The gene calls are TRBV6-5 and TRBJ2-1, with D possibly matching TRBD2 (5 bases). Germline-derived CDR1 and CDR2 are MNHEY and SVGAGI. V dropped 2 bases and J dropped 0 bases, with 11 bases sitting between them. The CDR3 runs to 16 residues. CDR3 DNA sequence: TGTGCCAGCAGTTACGGGAGCCCGAGCTCCTACAATGAGCAGTTCTTC. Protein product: CASSYGSPSSYNEQFF.

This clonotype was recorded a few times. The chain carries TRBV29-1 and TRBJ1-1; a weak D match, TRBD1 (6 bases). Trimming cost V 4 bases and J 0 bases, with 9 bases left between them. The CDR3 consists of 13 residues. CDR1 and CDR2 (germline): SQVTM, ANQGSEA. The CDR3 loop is CSVVGGLNTEAFF. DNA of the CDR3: TGCAGCGTTGTGGGGGGCCTGAACACTGAAGCTTTCTTT.

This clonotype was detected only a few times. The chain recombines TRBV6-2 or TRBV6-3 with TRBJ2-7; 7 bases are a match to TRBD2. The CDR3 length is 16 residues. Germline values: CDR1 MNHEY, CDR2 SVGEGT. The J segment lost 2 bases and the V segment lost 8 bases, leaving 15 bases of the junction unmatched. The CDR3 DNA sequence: TGTGCCAGCGATAGCGCCCTAGCGGAGACGGCCTACGAGCAGTACTTC. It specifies CASDSALAETAYEQYF.

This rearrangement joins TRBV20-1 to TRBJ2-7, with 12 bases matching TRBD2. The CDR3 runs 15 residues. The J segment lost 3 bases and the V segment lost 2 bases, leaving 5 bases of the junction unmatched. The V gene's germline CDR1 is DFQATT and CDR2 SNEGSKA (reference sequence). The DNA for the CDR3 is TGCAGTGCTAGATCGCTAGCGGGGGGGCACTACGAGCAGTACTTC. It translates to CSARSLAGGHYEQYF.

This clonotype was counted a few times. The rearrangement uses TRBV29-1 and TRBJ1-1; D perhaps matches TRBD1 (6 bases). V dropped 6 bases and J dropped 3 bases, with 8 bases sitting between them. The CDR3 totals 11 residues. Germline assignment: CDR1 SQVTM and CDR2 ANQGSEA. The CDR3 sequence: CSVQGYTEAFF. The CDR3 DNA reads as TGCAGCGTACAGGGCTACACTGAAGCTTTCTTT.

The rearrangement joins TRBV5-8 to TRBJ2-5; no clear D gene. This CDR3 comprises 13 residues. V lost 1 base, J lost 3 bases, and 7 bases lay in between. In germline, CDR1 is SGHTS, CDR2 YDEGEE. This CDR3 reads CASSLLSEETQYF. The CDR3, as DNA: TGTGCCAGCAGCTTGCTTTCAGAAGAGACCCAGTACTTC. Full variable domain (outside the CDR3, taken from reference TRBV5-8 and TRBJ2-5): EAGVTQSPTHLIKTRGQQATLRCSPISGHTSVYWYQQALGLGLQFLLWYDEGEERNRGNFPPRFSGRQFPNYSSELNVNALELEDSALYLCASSLLSEETQYFGPGTRLLVL.

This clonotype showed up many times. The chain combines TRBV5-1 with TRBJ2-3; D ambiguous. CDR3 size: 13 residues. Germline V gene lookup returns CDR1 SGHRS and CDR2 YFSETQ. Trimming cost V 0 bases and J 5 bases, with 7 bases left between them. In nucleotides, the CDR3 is TGCGCCAGCAGCTTGGGGGGTATAGATACGCAGTATTTT. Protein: CASSLGGIDTQYF.

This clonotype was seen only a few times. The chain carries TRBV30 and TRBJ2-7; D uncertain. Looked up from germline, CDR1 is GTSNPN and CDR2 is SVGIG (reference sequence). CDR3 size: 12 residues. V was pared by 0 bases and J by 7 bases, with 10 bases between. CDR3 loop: CAWSVHGREQYF. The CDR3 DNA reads TGTGCCTGGAGTGTTCATGGTAGGGAGCAGTACTTC.

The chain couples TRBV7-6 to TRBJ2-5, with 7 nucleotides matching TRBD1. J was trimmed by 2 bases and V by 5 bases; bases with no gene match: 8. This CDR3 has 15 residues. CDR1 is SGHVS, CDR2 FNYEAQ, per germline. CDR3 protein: CASSTRRTGQETQYF. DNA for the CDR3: TGTGCCAGCAGCACAAGGCGGACAGGACAAGAGACCCAGTACTTC.

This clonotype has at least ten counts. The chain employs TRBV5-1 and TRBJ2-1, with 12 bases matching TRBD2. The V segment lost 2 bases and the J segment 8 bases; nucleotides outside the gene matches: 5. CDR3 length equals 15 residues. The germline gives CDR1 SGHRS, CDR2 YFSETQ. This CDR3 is CASSFTSGRWDEQFF. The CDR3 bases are TGCGCCAGCAGCTTTACTAGCGGGAGGTGGGATGAGCAGTTCTTC.

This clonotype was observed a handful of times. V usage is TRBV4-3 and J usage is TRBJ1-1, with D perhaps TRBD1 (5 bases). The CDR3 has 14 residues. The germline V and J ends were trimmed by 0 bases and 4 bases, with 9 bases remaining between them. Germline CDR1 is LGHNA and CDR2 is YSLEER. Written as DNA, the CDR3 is TGCGCCAGCAGCCAAGAAGGCAGGGCCACTGAAGCTTTCTTT. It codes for CASSQEGRATEAFF.

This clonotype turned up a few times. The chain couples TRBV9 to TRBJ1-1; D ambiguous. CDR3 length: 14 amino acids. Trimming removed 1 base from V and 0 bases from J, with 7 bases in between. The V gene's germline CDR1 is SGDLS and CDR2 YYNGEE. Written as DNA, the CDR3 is TGTGCCAGCAGCGTATCGACAATGAACACTGAAGCTTTCTTT. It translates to CASSVSTMNTEAFF.